This T cell receptor (beta chain) appears in the sequencing data of a study of regulatory T cells in long-lasting Graves disease. Time point specified: newly diagnosed GD, antithyroid drugs for less than 3 months. Making the TCR library involved RNA that had been extracted from PBMCs. CDR3 regions were amplified by Arm-PCR using iRepertoire HTBI primers to build TCR beta libraries. TCRdb itself ran the multiplex PCR reads through MiXCR, one entry per CDR3 protein. The repertoire includes about 330,000 distinct CDR3 sequences, 15% to 20% of them detected once, and 20% sits in the top ten. This CDR3 has 16 residues. Germline CDR1 SGHRS, CDR2 YFSETQ. V lost 0 bases, J lost 3 bases, and 9 bases stayed unmatched. The sample holds many counts of this clonotype. This sample also belongs to another study, concerning T cells in Graves' hyperthyroidism and ophthalmopathy.

The rearrangement uses TRBV5-1 and TRBJ2-7; 7 bases map to TRBD2. This clonotype was obtained from a woman under 30 with Graves disease. The starting material was peripheral blood mononuclear cells (PBMCs), obtained at new diagnosis, from a patient treated with antithyroid drugs. The CDR3 loop is CASSLGFGGTNYEQYF. In DNA form, the CDR3 reads TGCGCCAGCAGCTTGGGGTTTGGCGGGACTAACTACGAGCAGTACTTC.